A single sample is the source of the 13 T cell receptor beta chains below, sequenced in a study of identical twins. TCRdb re-analysed the 5' RACE reads in MiXCR, keeping a single row per CDR3 protein. Of around 490,000 distinct CDR3 sequences in the sample, roughly 13% are singletons; the top ten hold 0.8% to 1%. A further study also used this sample, focusing on yellow fever vaccine responses in identical twins.

The sequencing input was CD4+ T cells sorted from blood. These receptors all stem from a woman between 18 and 29 years old in good health.

CDR3 sequence reads: CATSRDHKDFSTDTQYF. The CDR3 DNA sequence: TGTGCCACCAGCAGAGATCATAAGGATTTTAGCACAGATACGCAGTATTTT. The chain joins TRBV15 to TRBJ2-3, with D unresolved. The CDR3 has 17 residues. V was shortened by 0 bases and J by 0 bases, with 13 bases between the two germline ends. From germline, CDR1 is LNHNV and CDR2 YYDKDF (reference sequence).

This clonotype is a singleton in its sample. V usage is TRBV7-2 and J usage is TRBJ2-1, with 13 bases aligning to TRBD2. This CDR3 contains 17 residues. V lost 1 base to trimming and J lost 7 bases; unmatched junction nucleotides: 7. The germline V gene has CDR1 SGHTA and CDR2 FQGNSA. The CDR3 reads CASSLGGLAGVVNEQFF. DNA of the CDR3: TGTGCCAGCAGCTTAGGCGGACTAGCGGGGGTAGTGAATGAGCAGTTCTTC. The full variable domain, in which reference TRBV7-2 and TRBJ2-1 provide the parts outside the CDR3, is GAGVSQSPSNKVTEKGKDVELRCDPISGHTALYWYRQSLGQGLEFLIYFQGNSAPDKSGLPSDRFSAERTGGSVSTLTIQRTQQEDSAVYLCASSLGGLAGVVNEQFFGPGTRLTVL.

This clonotype was counted a few times. The chain has TRBV12-3 or TRBV12-4 and TRBJ2-1; D possibly corresponds to TRBD2 (6 bases). Deletions cut 6 bases from V and 3 bases from J, with 9 bases between. CDR3 length: 13 residues. For the CDR3, the DNA is TGTGCCAGCAGCGGGAGTATCTACAATGAGCAGTTCTTC. It encodes CASSGSIYNEQFF.

The chain recombines TRBV6-5 with TRBJ2-1; TRBD2 aligns across 7 bases. This CDR3 region has 12 residues. The germline V gene encodes CDR1 MNHEY and CDR2 SVGAGI. Trimming at V came to 7 bases and at J to 10 bases, leaving 7 bases not matched to a gene. The CDR3 DNA is TGTGCCAGCAAAAGGGACTACGGCGAGCAGTTCTTC. Its translation is CASKRDYGEQFF.

J is TRBJ1-2 and V is TRBV6-1, with 7 bases fitting TRBD1. V gave up 1 base and J gave up 5 bases; unmatched junction bases: 10. Germline lookup yields CDR1 MNHNS and CDR2 SASEGT. The CDR3 contains 16 residues. The CDR3: CASSEDRGMGSYGYTF. Here the CDR3 DNA reads TGTGCCAGCAGTGAAGACAGGGGAATGGGATCATATGGCTACACCTTC.

This clonotype was observed at least ten times. The rearrangement links TRBV7-6 to TRBJ1-6, with D uncertain. Trimming removed 2 bases at V and 0 bases at J, with 14 bases between. The CDR3 spans 18 residues. Germline CDR1 and CDR2: SGHVS and FNYEAQ. CDR3 amino acids: CASSLLPGQSSYNSPLHF. In DNA form, the CDR3 reads TGTGCCAGCAGCTTACTCCCCGGCCAGAGCTCCTATAATTCACCCCTCCACTTT.

J is TRBJ1-1 and V is TRBV3-1; 7 bases are a match to TRBD1. V lost 2 bases, J lost 2 bases, and 5 bases stayed unmatched. CDR1 LGHDT and CDR2 YNNKEL come from the germline V gene (reference sequence). This CDR3 has 15 amino acids. The CDR3 coding sequence is TGTGCCAGCAGCCAACTGGACAGGCCTAACACTGAAGCTTTCTTT. This encodes CASSQLDRPNTEAFF.

The sample holds a few counts of this clonotype. CDR3 residues: CASSFRTSDDEQFF. The CDR3 DNA is TGTGCCAGCAGTTTCCGGACTAGCGACGATGAGCAGTTCTTC. This sequence joins TRBV6-5 and TRBJ2-1, with 9 bases identical to TRBD2. CDR1 is MNHEY, CDR2 SVGAGI, per germline. V dropped 4 bases and J dropped 8; count of bases not matched to a gene: 6. The CDR3 loop spans 14 amino acids.

This chain uses TRBV10-3 with TRBJ2-5; D may be TRBD1 (6 bases). Trimming left V 8 bases short and J 0 bases short, with 7 bases between. This CDR3 region has 12 residues. The germline gives CDR1 ENHRY, CDR2 SYGVKD. The CDR3 bases are TGTGCCATCGGACAGCACCAAGAGACCCAGTACTTC. Its translation is CAIGQHQETQYF.

This clonotype was seen a few times. The chain is built from TRBV5-5 and TRBJ2-3; 9 bases fit TRBD2. V lost 2 bases, J lost 5 bases, and 6 bases stayed unmatched. In germline, CDR1 is SGHKS, CDR2 YYEKEE (reference sequence). CDR3 length: 15 residues. The CDR3: CASSFSRGGRDTQYF. As DNA, the CDR3 is TGTGCCAGCAGCTTCTCGCGGGGGGGTAGAGATACGCAGTATTTT.

This clonotype was detected once. This may arise from a read error, as a much more abundant clone is one base away. The conserved phenylalanine or tryptophan normally closing the CDR3 is absent here, so this likely arose from a read error. The chain uses TRBV12-3 or TRBV12-4 and TRBJ2-4, with unresolved D. The CDR3 spans 13 residues. Trimming cost V 1 base and J 13 bases, with 14 bases left between them. In nucleotides, the CDR3 is TGTGCCAGCAGTTTAGTCTACGCCGAGACGCAGTACTAC. Residues: CASSLVYAETQYY.

The rearrangement uses TRBV5-1 and TRBJ2-7, with 14 bases fitting TRBD2. Germline V gives CDR1 SGHRS, CDR2 YFSETQ. The CDR3 loop spans 19 amino acids. V was clipped by 2 bases and J by 2 bases; unmatched bases: 12. The CDR3 protein is CASSFGAGTSGSRAYEQYF. CDR3 nucleotide sequence: TGCGCCAGCAGCTTTGGTGCCGGGACTAGCGGGAGTAGGGCCTACGAGCAGTACTTC.

The rearrangement joins TRBV4-3 to TRBJ2-6; TRBD2 agrees at 8 bases. Germline V gene data show CDR1 as LGHNA and CDR2 as YSLEER. The V segment lost 3 bases and the J segment 0 bases; nucleotides outside the gene matches: 7. The CDR3 runs 18 residues. The CDR3: CASSQNLLAASGANVLTF. CDR3 bases: TGCGCCAGCAGCCAGAACTTACTAGCGGCCTCTGGGGCCAACGTCCTGACTTTC.